The sequence of this T cell receptor beta chain was determined in a study of CD8 T cells in Susac syndrome. Random hexamers were used to reverse transcribe an amount of about 0.5 to 1 ug RNA. The method of amplification for TCR beta CDR3 was immunoSEQ multiplex PCR, covering 54 Vbeta and 13 Jbeta. TCRdb passed the immunoSEQ multiplex PCR reads through MiXCR, listing each CDR3 protein once. The profile shows about 150,000 distinct CDR3 sequences, approximately 95% of them singletons. About this clonotype itself: Its antigen remains unknown. An end of the junction does not agree with germline; a read error may underlie this.

The CDR3 covers 17 residues. From germline, CDR1 is SGHTA and CDR2 FQGNSA. Sequencing targeted TCR beta in blood CD8+ and CD4+ T cells. It was negative isolation that provided the CD8+ and CD4+ T cells, whereas TEMRA cells were enriched by FACS. Notes on the study in general: The authors found no clonal expansion in Susac syndrome CD4+ T cell repertoires.

The TCR sequence derives from a human donor with Susac syndrome. Input material: CD4+ T cells from PBMCs. V usage is TRBV7-2 and J usage is TRBJ2-5; 12 nucleotides line up with TRBD2. The CDR3 bases are TGTGCCAGCAGCTTGGGGCTAGCGGGGGGGCACCATGAGACCCAGTACTTC. Its translation: CASSLGLAGGHHETQYF.